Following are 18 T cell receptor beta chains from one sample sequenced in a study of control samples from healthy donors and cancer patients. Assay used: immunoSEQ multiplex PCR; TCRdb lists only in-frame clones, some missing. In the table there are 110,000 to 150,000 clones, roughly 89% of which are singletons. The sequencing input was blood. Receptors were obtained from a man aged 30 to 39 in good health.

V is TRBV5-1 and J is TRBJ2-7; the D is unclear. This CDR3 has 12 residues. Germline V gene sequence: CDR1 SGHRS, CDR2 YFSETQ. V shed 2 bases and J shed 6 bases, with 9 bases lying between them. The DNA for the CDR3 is TGCGCCAGCAGCTTACGACCCCCCGAGCAGTACTTC. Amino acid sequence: CASSLRPPEQYF.

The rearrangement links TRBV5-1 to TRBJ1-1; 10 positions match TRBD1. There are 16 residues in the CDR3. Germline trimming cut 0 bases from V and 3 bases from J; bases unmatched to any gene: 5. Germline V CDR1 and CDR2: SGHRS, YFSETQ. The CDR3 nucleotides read TGCGCCAGCAGCTTGGGACAGGGGGCGCTGGACACTGAAGCTTTCTTT. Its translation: CASSLGQGALDTEAFF.

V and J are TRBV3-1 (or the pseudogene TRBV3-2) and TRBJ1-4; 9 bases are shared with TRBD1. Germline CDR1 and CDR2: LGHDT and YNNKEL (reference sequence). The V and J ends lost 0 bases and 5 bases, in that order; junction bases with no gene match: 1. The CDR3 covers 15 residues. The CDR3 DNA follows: TGTGCCAGCAGCCAAGATGGGACAGGGAATGAAAAACTGTTTTTT. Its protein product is CASSQDGTGNEKLFF.

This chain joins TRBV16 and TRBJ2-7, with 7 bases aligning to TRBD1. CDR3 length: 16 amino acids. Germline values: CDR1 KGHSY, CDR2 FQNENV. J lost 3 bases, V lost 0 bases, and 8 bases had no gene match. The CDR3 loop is CASSQSWSRGLYEQYF. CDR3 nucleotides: TGTGCCAGCAGCCAATCTTGGTCAAGGGGGCTCTACGAGCAGTACTTC.

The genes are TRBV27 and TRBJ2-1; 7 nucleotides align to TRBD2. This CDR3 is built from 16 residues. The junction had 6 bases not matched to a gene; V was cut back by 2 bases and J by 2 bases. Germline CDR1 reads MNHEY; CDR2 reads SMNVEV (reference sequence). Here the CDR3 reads CASSLRASGPYNEQFF. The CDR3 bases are TGTGCCAGCAGTTTAAGGGCTAGCGGCCCCTACAATGAGCAGTTCTTC.

The CDR3 sequence: CASGPSGIDEQFF. For the CDR3, the DNA is TGTGCTAGTGGACCTAGCGGGATCGATGAGCAGTTCTTC. This rearrangement joins TRBV12-5 to TRBJ2-1; 9 nucleotides agree with TRBD2. Unmatched junction bases numbered 5, after V lost 6 bases and J lost 8 bases. The CDR3 runs to 13 residues. Germline V gene data show CDR1 as LGHNT and CDR2 as FRNRAP.

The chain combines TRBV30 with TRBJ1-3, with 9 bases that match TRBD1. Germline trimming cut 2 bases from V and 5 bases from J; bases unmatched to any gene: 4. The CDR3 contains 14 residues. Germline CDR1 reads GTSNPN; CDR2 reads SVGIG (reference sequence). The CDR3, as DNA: TGTGCCTGGAGTACAGGGACAGGGAGAAACACCATATATTTT. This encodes CAWSTGTGRNTIYF.

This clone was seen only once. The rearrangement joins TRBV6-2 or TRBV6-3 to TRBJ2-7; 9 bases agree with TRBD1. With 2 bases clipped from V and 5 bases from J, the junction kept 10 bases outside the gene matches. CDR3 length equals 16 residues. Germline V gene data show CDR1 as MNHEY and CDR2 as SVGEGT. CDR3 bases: TGTGCCAGCAGTTACCGCCACCCGGGACAGGGTAACGAGCAGTACTTC. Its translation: CASSYRHPGQGNEQYF.

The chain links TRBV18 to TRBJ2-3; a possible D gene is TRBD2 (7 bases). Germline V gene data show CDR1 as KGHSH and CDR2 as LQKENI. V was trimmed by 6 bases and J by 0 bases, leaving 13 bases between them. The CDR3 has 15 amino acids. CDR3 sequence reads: CASSGGGQSTDTQYF. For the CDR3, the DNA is TGTGCCAGCTCTGGGGGGGGGCAGAGCACAGATACGCAGTATTTT.

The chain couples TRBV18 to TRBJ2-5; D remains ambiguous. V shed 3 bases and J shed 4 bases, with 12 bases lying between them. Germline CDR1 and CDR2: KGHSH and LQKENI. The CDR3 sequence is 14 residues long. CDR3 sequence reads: CASSPVSVGETQYF. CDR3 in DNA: TGTGCCAGCTCACCGGTTTCGGTTGGAGAGACCCAGTACTTC.

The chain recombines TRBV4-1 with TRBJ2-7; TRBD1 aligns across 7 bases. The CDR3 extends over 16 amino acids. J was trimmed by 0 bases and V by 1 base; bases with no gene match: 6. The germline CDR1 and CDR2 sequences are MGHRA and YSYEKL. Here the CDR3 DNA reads TGCGCCAGCAGCCAAGTTTCACAGGGGAGCTCCTACGAGCAGTACTTC. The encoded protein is CASSQVSQGSSYEQYF.

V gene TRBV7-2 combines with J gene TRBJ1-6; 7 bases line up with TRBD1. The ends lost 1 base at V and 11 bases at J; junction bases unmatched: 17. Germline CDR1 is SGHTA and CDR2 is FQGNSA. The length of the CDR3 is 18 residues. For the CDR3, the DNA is TGTGCCAGCAGCTTAGGGGCCCCGACAGGGACCCAGGGGACACCCCTCCACTTT. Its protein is CASSLGAPTGTQGTPLHF.

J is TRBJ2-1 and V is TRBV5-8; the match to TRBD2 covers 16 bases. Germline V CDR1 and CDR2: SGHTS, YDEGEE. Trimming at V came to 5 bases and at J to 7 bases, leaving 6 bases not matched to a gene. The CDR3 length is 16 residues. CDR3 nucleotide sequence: TGTGCCAGCAGTTCGGGACTAGCGGGGGGGGTAAATGAGCAGTTCTTC. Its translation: CASSSGLAGGVNEQFF.

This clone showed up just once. The CDR3 region is CASSEALAGGYNEQFF. In DNA form, the CDR3 reads TGTGCCAGCAGTGAAGCGTTAGCGGGAGGGTACAATGAGCAGTTCTTC. The chain couples TRBV6-1 to TRBJ2-1; 11 positions match TRBD2. Trimming at V came to 0 bases and at J to 4 bases, leaving 2 bases not matched to a gene. This CDR3 spans 16 amino acids. Germline CDR1 MNHNS, CDR2 SASEGT.

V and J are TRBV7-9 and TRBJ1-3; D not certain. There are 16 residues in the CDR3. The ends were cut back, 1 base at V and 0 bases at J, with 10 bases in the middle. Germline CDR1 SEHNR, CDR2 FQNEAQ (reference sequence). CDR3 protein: CASSLESGNSGNTIYF. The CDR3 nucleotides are TGTGCCAGCAGCTTAGAGTCGGGGAACTCTGGAAACACCATATATTTT.

CDR3 bases: TGTGCCAGCAGTGGAGGGGCAGGGGTGAAAGAGACCCAGTACTTC. Translated, it gives CASSGGAGVKETQYF. V gene TRBV25-1 combines with J gene TRBJ2-5; D is perhaps TRBD1 (6 bases). Germline-derived CDR1 and CDR2 are MGHDK and SYGVNS. This CDR3 contains 15 residues. V was cut by 4 bases and J by 3 bases, with 15 bases left in between.

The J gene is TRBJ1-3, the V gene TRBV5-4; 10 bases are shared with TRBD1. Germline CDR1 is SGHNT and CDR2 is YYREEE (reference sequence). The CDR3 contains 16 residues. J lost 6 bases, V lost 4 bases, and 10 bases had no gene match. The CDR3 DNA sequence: TGTGCCAGCAGCCCCGGACAGGGGGGGGTGCAAAACACCATATATTTT. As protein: CASSPGQGGVQNTIYF.

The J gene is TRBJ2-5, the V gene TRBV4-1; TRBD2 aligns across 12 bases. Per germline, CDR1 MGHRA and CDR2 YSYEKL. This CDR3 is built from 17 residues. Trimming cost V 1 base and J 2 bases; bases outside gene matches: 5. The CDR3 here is CASSQGGLAGRQETQYF. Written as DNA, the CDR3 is TGCGCCAGCAGCCAAGGAGGACTAGCGGGGCGTCAAGAGACCCAGTACTTC.